The 21 T cell receptor beta chains presented below share a single source sample, sequenced in a study of blood T cell repertoires in COVID-19. Using immunoSEQ multiplex PCR, the repertoire was profiled, and TCRdb retains in-frame clones only, with some absent. The repertoire holds 160,000 or so clones, with about four fifths as singletons. The specimen sequenced was peripheral blood. These receptor sequences come from a woman aged 70 to 79 with acute or convalescent COVID-19.

The chain combines TRBV24-1 with TRBJ2-7; 8 bases agree with TRBD1. The germline CDR1 and CDR2 sequences are KGHDR and SFDVKD. This CDR3 is built from 13 residues. Trimming removed 3 bases from V and 4 bases from J; junction bases left unmatched: 1. The CDR3 spells CATSDDRGYEQYF. As DNA, the CDR3 is TGTGCCACCAGTGATGACAGGGGTTACGAGCAGTACTTC.

The V gene is TRBV6-2 or TRBV6-3, the J gene TRBJ1-1; 10 nucleotides line up with TRBD1. CDR1 MNHEY and CDR2 SVGEGT come from the germline V gene. V dropped 6 bases and J dropped 11; count of bases not matched to a gene: 3. CDR3 size: 11 residues. The CDR3 bases are TGTGCCAGCAGCCCGGACAGGGGGGCTTTCTTT. This sequence encodes CASSPDRGAFF.

The V gene is TRBV28, the J gene TRBJ1-2; 7 bases are a match to TRBD1. The CDR3 covers 15 residues. J was trimmed by 4 bases and V by 3 bases; bases with no gene match: 8. Germline V gene lookup returns CDR1 MDHEN and CDR2 SYDVKM. The CDR3: CASSFEDRRIYGYTF. CDR3 DNA: TGTGCCAGCAGTTTTGAGGACAGGCGGATCTATGGCTACACCTTC.

This sequence joins TRBV5-4 and TRBJ2-7, with D perhaps TRBD1 (5 bases). The CDR3 has 14 amino acids. V shed 0 bases and J shed 2 bases, with 9 bases lying between them. Germline values: CDR1 SGHNT, CDR2 YYREEE (reference sequence). The CDR3 DNA is TGTGCCAGCAGCTTGGGGGGCGCCCCCTACGAGCAGTACTTC. This encodes CASSLGGAPYEQYF.

This clone was observed once. V is TRBV7-6 and J is TRBJ1-3; D not certain. This CDR3 is built from 13 residues. Trimming pared 1 base from V and 3 bases from J, leaving 4 bases between. Germline loops: CDR1 SGHVS, CDR2 FNYEAQ. The chain's CDR3 is CASSLVFGNTIYF. CDR3 DNA sequence: TGTGCCAGCAGCTTAGTCTTTGGAAACACCATATATTTT.

The J gene is TRBJ1-2, the V gene TRBV24-1; 9 bases fit TRBD1. V dropped 4 bases and J dropped 4; count of bases not matched to a gene: 3. Germline V lookup: CDR1 KGHDR, CDR2 SFDVKD. CDR3 length equals 14 residues. The DNA of the CDR3 is TGTGCCACCAGTGAGGCGGACAGGGGCTATGGCTACACCTTC. Protein sequence: CATSEADRGYGYTF.

The gene calls are TRBV7-2 and TRBJ2-3; TRBD2 aligns across 9 bases. After removal of 3 bases from V and 4 bases from J, the junction contained 8 bases not matched to a gene. Germline V lookup: CDR1 SGHTA, CDR2 FQGNSA. This CDR3 comprises 16 residues. The CDR3 reads CASSFPPSGVSDTQYF. CDR3 in DNA: TGTGCCAGCAGCTTCCCCCCTAGCGGGGTATCAGATACGCAGTATTTT.

The rearrangement joins TRBV28 to TRBJ1-2; no clear D gene. Germline V CDR1 and CDR2: MDHEN, SYDVKM. V was cut by 6 bases and J by 4 bases, with 12 bases left in between. The CDR3 totals 13 residues. The CDR3 region has the DNA TGTGCCAGCAGGCCTCCATACAGCTATGGCTACACCTTC. It encodes CASRPPYSYGYTF.

V usage is TRBV5-6 and J usage is TRBJ2-1; D might be TRBD2 (5 bases). V shed 5 bases and J shed 5 bases, with 17 bases lying between them. CDR3 size: 15 residues. Germline V lookup: CDR1 SGHDT, CDR2 YYEEEE. CDR3 coding DNA: TGTGCCAGCAGTTTTCTTGGGAGCAGCAACAATGAGCAGTTCTTC. Translating gives CASSFLGSSNNEQFF. Together with reference TRBV5-6 and TRBJ2-1, the CDR3 gives the full variable domain: DAGVTQSPTHLIKTRGQQVTLRCSPKSGHDTVSWYQQALGQGPQFIFQYYEEEERQRGNFPDRFSGHQFPNYSSELNVNALLLGDSALYLCASSFLGSSNNEQFFGPGTRLTVL.

The rearrangement joins TRBV5-6 to TRBJ2-7; 10 nucleotides line up with TRBD2. The V gene's germline CDR1 is SGHDT and CDR2 YYEEEE. With V trimmed by 5 bases and J by 0 bases, 2 bases remained unmatched. The CDR3 is 14 amino acids. CDR3 nucleotides: TGTGCCAGCAGACGGACTAGCGGCTCCTACGAGCAGTACTTC. Amino acids: CASRRTSGSYEQYF.

The chain links TRBV2 to TRBJ1-1; D possibly corresponds to TRBD1 (6 bases). Germline V gives CDR1 SNHLY, CDR2 FYNNEI. The CDR3 extends over 12 amino acids. V was clipped by 6 bases and J by 3 bases, with 8 bases between them. The CDR3 is CASRGQHTEAFF. Written as DNA, the CDR3 is TGTGCCAGCAGGGGACAACACACTGAAGCTTTCTTT.

The chain couples TRBV5-1 to TRBJ2-2; D gene ambiguous. Looked up from germline, CDR1 is SGHRS and CDR2 is YFSETQ. V lost 2 bases, J lost 1 base, and 9 bases lay in between. This CDR3 is 15 amino acids long. The CDR3 loop is CASSLHGQNTGELFF. The DNA for the CDR3 is TGCGCCAGCAGCTTACATGGCCAGAACACCGGGGAGCTGTTTTTT.

The chain is built from TRBV9 and TRBJ1-1, with 8 bases that match TRBD1. The CDR3 is 15 amino acids. From germline, CDR1 is SGDLS and CDR2 YYNGEE. J gave up 2 bases and V 2 bases, and 5 bases lay outside the gene matches. DNA for the CDR3: TGTGCCAGCAGCGTGGGGGACAGGCCCAACACTGAAGCTTTCTTT. Protein product: CASSVGDRPNTEAFF.

This clone was observed a handful of times. Written as DNA, the CDR3 is TGTGCCAGCAGAGACACGGGACAGGGGAACACTGAAGCTTTCTTT. This sequence encodes CASRDTGQGNTEAFF. The chain carries TRBV6-5 and TRBJ1-1; 9 bases line up with TRBD1. The germline V gene encodes CDR1 MNHEY and CDR2 SVGAGI. The CDR3 totals 15 residues. The trim removed 6 bases at V and 1 base at J, leaving 6 bases unmatched.

This clone appeared once. J is TRBJ2-3 and V is TRBV6-1, with a possible D match to TRBD2 (6 bases). This CDR3 region has 13 residues. The ends were cut back, 3 bases at V and 5 bases at J, with 9 bases in the middle. Germline-derived CDR1 and CDR2 are MNHNS and SASEGT. In nucleotides, the CDR3 is TGTGCCAGCAGTGACCTAGCGAAAGATACGCAGTATTTT. It specifies CASSDLAKDTQYF.

To note about this clone: The sample has other DNA sequences that encode this CDR3 too. The chain has TRBV27 and TRBJ2-7; 10 bases are a match to TRBD1. This CDR3 has 14 residues. The V gene's germline CDR1 is MNHEY and CDR2 SMNVEV (reference sequence). V lost 2 bases, J lost 4 bases, and 2 bases stayed unmatched. This CDR3 reads CASSLGDRGYEQYF. The CDR3, as DNA: TGTGCCAGCAGTTTAGGGGACAGGGGTTACGAGCAGTACTTC.

The chain has TRBV4-1 and TRBJ1-3, with 8 positions matching TRBD1. Germline assignment: CDR1 MGHRA and CDR2 YSYEKL. With V trimmed by 8 bases and J by 0 bases, 6 bases remained unmatched. The CDR3 totals 15 residues. CDR3 residues: CASGNRGGSGNTIYF. In DNA form, the CDR3 reads TGCGCCAGCGGAAACAGGGGGGGCTCTGGAAACACCATATATTTT.

This rearrangement joins TRBV4-3 to TRBJ2-6; 7 bases line up with TRBD1. J lost 0 bases, V lost 5 bases, and 7 bases had no gene match. The CDR3 has 17 amino acids. Germline values: CDR1 LGHNA, CDR2 YSLEER. CDR3 DNA sequence: TGCGCCAGCAGCAAGGGGACAGCGAGCTCTGGGGCCAACGTCCTGACTTTC. The encoded protein is CASSKGTASSGANVLTF.

The chain links TRBV10-2 to TRBJ1-2, with D perhaps matching TRBD1 (5 bases). The germline V and J ends were trimmed by 9 bases and 8 bases, with 19 bases remaining between them. The CDR3 is 13 amino acids. Germline V gene lookup returns CDR1 WSHSY and CDR2 SAAADI. The CDR3 loop is CASSSPGNDGYTF. The CDR3 DNA sequence: TGCGCCAGTAGCTCTCCAGGGAATGACGGCTACACCTTC.

The chain links TRBV4-1 to TRBJ1-2; D may be TRBD1 (6 bases). CDR3 length: 15 amino acids. Trimming took off 0 bases at V and 7 bases at J, with 15 bases between the two ends. Germline loops: CDR1 MGHRA, CDR2 YSYEKL. CDR3 nucleotides: TGCGCCAGCAGCCAAGATACTTCAGGGGTTTTTGGCTACACCTTC. Amino acids: CASSQDTSGVFGYTF.

The rearrangement uses TRBV2 and TRBJ1-2; TRBD1 matches 7 bases. J was trimmed by 4 bases and V by 1 base; bases with no gene match: 3. Germline CDR1 is SNHLY and CDR2 is FYNNEI. The length of the CDR3 is 14 residues. Here the CDR3 reads CASSEVRQGYGYTF. The CDR3 coding sequence is TGTGCCAGCAGTGAAGTAAGACAGGGCTATGGCTACACCTTC.